This TCR beta chain is drawn from a study of blood T cell repertoires in COVID-19. The assay was immunoSEQ multiplex PCR, and TCRdb's table has in-frame clones only and misses some. This table has roughly 410,000 clones, around 87% appearing once. This CDR3 has 17 amino acids. Germline V gene lookup returns CDR1 SGDLS and CDR2 YYNGEE. Trimming took 8 bases from V and 6 from J; bases not matched to a gene: 17. The source of this sequence is a woman between 55 and 75 years old with COVID-19, enrolled during active disease. Sequenced material: peripheral blood. The chain carries TRBV9 and TRBJ1-5; 10 bases fit TRBD1. The CDR3 loop is CARRVGEGTGVSQPQHF. The DNA of the CDR3 is TGTGCCAGGCGCGTAGGGGAGGGGACAGGGGTATCTCAGCCCCAGCATTTT. The full variable domain, completed using reference TRBV9 and TRBJ1-5, is DSGVTQTPKHLITATGQRVTLRCSPRSGDLSVYWYQQSLDQGLQFLIQYYNGEERAKGNILERFSAQQFPDLHSELNLSSLELGDSALYFCARRVGEGTGVSQPQHFGDGTRLSIL.